This T cell receptor (beta chain) appears in the sequencing data of a study of CXCR3-negative and CXCR3-positive naive CD8 T cells. Study results and caveats: Hydrophobicity of TRB CDR3s was greater in CXCR3-positive naive cells than in CXCR3-negative naive cells. Diversity proved comparably high across both naive subsets and much lower in memory CD8+ cells.

Cells that were CD45RO-CCR7+CD27+CD95- constituted naive CD8+ T cells. Notes on this clonotype: Its antigen is currently unknown.

Via 5' RACE with UMI labels, TRB cDNA libraries were prepared. TCRdb re-called the 5' RACE reads and shows each CDR3 protein once, DNA omitted. The repertoire table contains 65,000 to 75,000 distinct CDR3 sequences. The specimen was naive CXCR3- CD8+ T cells from blood. Regarding subset: CD45RO-CCR7+CD27+CD95- naive CD8+ T cells lacking CXCR3 (TNR3-). The clonotype comes from a human donor in good health. Some clones in this sample may be carry-over from other donors' samples.

The CDR3 loop is CATSRDRGNGGNQPQHF. The gene calls are TRBV15 and TRBJ1-5. From germline, CDR1 is LNHNV and CDR2 YYDKDF (reference sequence). CDR3 length: 17 amino acids.